This is a list of T cell receptor beta chains from one sample in a study of neurological immune-mediated disorders. From the 5' RACE reads, TCRdb called clonotypes with MiXCR, one entry per CDR3 protein. The data contain some 76,000 distinct CDR3 sequences, 3% to 4% of them singletons. The sample comprised PBMCs. These receptors came from a woman between 50 and 59 years old with multiple sclerosis. CDR3s include the opening cysteine and the closing phenylalanine or tryptophan. The D gene is left open where the match is weak. Some rows mark clone size as missing; the rest say once, few, many or name a class of expanded clone.

j_call clone_size v_call d_call cdr3_nt cdr3_aa
TRBJ1-2 many TRBV6-2/TRBV6-3 . TGTGCCAGCAGTGCGGAGTTTAACTATGGCTACACCTTC CASSAEFNYGYTF
TRBJ2-1 many TRBV12-3/TRBV12-4 TRBD2 TGTGCCAGCAGTTCCTCCCTCGGGACTAGCGGGGTAAATGAGCAGTTCTTC CASSSSLGTSGVNEQFF
TRBJ2-1 many TRBV6-6 . TGTGCCAGCAGTTTAGGGACAATGGGGGTAAATGAGCAGTTCTTC CASSLGTMGVNEQFF
TRBJ2-7 many TRBV4-2 . TGTGCCAGCAGCCAGCAATGGGACGGCCGCTACGAGCAGTACTTC CASSQQWDGRYEQYF
TRBJ1-6 many TRBV20-1 . TGCAGTGCTGGGCGGGGGGGTCAAACCTATAATTCACCCCTCCACTTT CSAGRGGQTYNSPLHF
TRBJ1-2 many TRBV12-3/TRBV12-4 . TGTGCCAGCACATCAGGGTTCGGCGCCGATCACTATGGCTACACCTTC CASTSGFGADHYGYTF
TRBJ2-5 many TRBV20-1 TRBD2 TGCAGTGCCTCCGGACTAGCGGGAGTAGTCCAAGAGACCCAGTACTTC CSASGLAGVVQETQYF
TRBJ1-5 many TRBV6-5 TRBD1 TGTGCCAGCAGCAGGACAGGGGGCGGCGGGCTGAGCAATCAGCCCCAGCATTTT CASSRTGGGGLSNQPQHF
TRBJ2-2 many TRBV20-1 . TGCAGTGCTAGAGATCCTCTCAGGAACACCGGGGAGCTGTTTTTT CSARDPLRNTGELFF
TRBJ2-3 few TRBV29-1 . TGCAGCGCGACACAGTTCTACACAGATACGCAGTATTTT CSATQFYTDTQYF
TRBJ1-3 many TRBV6-5 . TGTGCCAGCAGTTTCAGTCTCTCTGGAAACACCATATATTTT CASSFSLSGNTIYF
TRBJ2-7 many TRBV5-1 . TGCGCCAGCAGCGTCACAGGGAGACGCTCATACGAGCAGTACTTC CASSVTGRRSYEQYF
TRBJ1-5 few TRBV6-6 . TGTGCCAGCAGCCTTCAGGCCCCGCATAATTCGACCCAGAATTTT CASSLQAPHNSTQNF
TRBJ2-1 many TRBV7-2 . TGTGCCAGCAGCTTTACATATGAGCAGTTCTTC CASSFTYEQFF
TRBJ2-1 many TRBV6-4 . TGTGCCAGCAGTGACTCGGAGGGGACCTACAATGAGCAGTTCTTC CASSDSEGTYNEQFF
TRBJ2-7 many TRBV20-1 TRBD2 TGCAGTGCCCTCGACCCGGGGACTAGCTACGAGCAGTACTTC CSALDPGTSYEQYF
TRBJ2-3 many TRBV5-1 TRBD1 TGCGCCAGCAGCTTGGTCCCCAACAGGGGACACACAGATACGCAGTATTTT CASSLVPNRGHTDTQYF
TRBJ2-7 many TRBV29-1 . TGCAGCGTTGTTAAGGACAGCGCCTACGAGCAGTACTTC CSVVKDSAYEQYF
TRBJ2-7 many TRBV29-1 TRBD2 TGCAGCGTTGAGGCCCCCTGGGGGGGTTCCTACGAGCAGTACTTC CSVEAPWGGSYEQYF
TRBJ2-7 . TRBV4-3 TRBD2 TGCGCCAGCAGCCAAGTTCTGGGTGGGGGACTAGCGGGGCACTACGAGCAGTACTTC CASSQVLGGGLAGHYEQYF
TRBJ1-1 many TRBV6-1 . TGTGCCAGCAGTCGGGGGACGAACACTGAAGCTTTCTTT CASSRGTNTEAFF
TRBJ2-5 many TRBV5-6 TRBD2 TGTGCCAGCAGCGCCACTAGCGGGGTCAGGGCCCAGTACTTC CASSATSGVRAQYF
TRBJ2-5 many TRBV7-2 . TGTGCCAGCAGCTTAGCGTGGGCCGGGGAGACCCAGTACTTC CASSLAWAGETQYF
TRBJ2-3 many TRBV20-1 TRBD2 TGCAGTGCTTGGACTAGCGGAACCACAGATACGCAGTATTTT CSAWTSGTTDTQYF
TRBJ1-5 many TRBV7-9 . TGTGCCAGCAGCTTGACAGGACTCAATCAGCCCCAGCATTTT CASSLTGLNQPQHF
TRBJ2-1 many TRBV3-1 TRBD2 TGTGCCAGCAGCCGCTCTAGCGGGAGGGTCAATGAGCAGTTCTTC CASSRSSGRVNEQFF
TRBJ2-3 many TRBV3-1 TRBD2 TGTGCCAGCAGCCCTAGCGGGGCCCCAGATACGCAGTATTTT CASSPSGAPDTQYF
TRBJ2-5 many TRBV5-1 . TGCGCCAGCAGCTTTGGAGGGTTAGAGACCCAGTACTTC CASSFGGLETQYF
TRBJ2-5 many TRBV7-2 TRBD2 TGTGCCAGCAGCTTAGTCCCTAGCGGGGGTCAAGAGACCCAGTACTTC CASSLVPSGGQETQYF
TRBJ2-1 many TRBV10-3 TRBD2 TGTGCCATCAGTGATAAGGATAATTCCCTAGCGGGAGGGGGCTCCTACAATGAGCAGTTCTTC CAISDKDNSLAGGGSYNEQFF
TRBJ1-5 many TRBV6-2/TRBV6-3 . TGTGCCAGCAGTGAGGACGGAACAAATCAGCCCCAGCATTTT CASSEDGTNQPQHF
TRBJ2-5 many TRBV28 . TGTGCCAGCAGTCTTGGACTGAACCAAGAGACCCAGTACTTC CASSLGLNQETQYF
TRBJ2-1 many TRBV20-1 . TGCAGTGCTAGAGCTTCTGGCGGTGCTTCCTACAATGAGCAGTTCTTC CSARASGGASYNEQFF
TRBJ2-3 many TRBV25-1 . TGTGCCAGCAGGGACAGATACACAGATACGCAGTATTTT CASRDRYTDTQYF
TRBJ2-3 many TRBV7-7 . TGTGCTAGCAGCTCCACTAGGCTAGATACGCAGTATTTT CASSSTRLDTQYF
TRBJ2-5 many TRBV20-1 . TGCAGTGCACCAACTCCGGGGATAGAGACCCAGTACTTC CSAPTPGIETQYF
TRBJ2-3 many TRBV20-1 TRBD1 TGCAGTGCGAGTTTTAGACAGGGTAGAACAGATACGCAGTATTTT CSASFRQGRTDTQYF
TRBJ2-5 many TRBV10-3 . TGTGCCATCAGTGAGGGGCAAGAGACCCAGTACTTC CAISEGQETQYF